Shown below are 22 T cell receptor beta chains from a single sample sequenced in a study of blood T cell repertoires in COVID-19. The assay was immunoSEQ multiplex PCR, and TCRdb's table has in-frame clones only and misses some. This table has 65,000 to 80,000 clones, over 70% appearing once. Sequences were obtained from peripheral blood. Receptors originate from a man aged 50 or older with active COVID-19.

The chain has TRBV19 and TRBJ2-1; D may be TRBD2 (6 bases). CDR1 and CDR2 (germline): LNHDA, SQIVND (reference sequence). The CDR3 extends over 16 amino acids. V lost 7 bases and J lost 3, with 19 bases in between. In DNA, the CDR3 is TGTGCCAGTACCCCCTCAGGGCGGGGATTCTACAATGAGCAGTTCTTC. This sequence encodes CASTPSGRGFYNEQFF.

The V gene is TRBV7-9, the J gene TRBJ2-2; D is unresolved. The CDR3 consists of 10 residues. The V end was cut by 11 bases, the J end by 6 bases, with 7 bases between. In germline, CDR1 is SEHNR, CDR2 FQNEAQ (reference sequence). The CDR3, as DNA: TGTGCCCTACTTGCCGGGGAGCTGTTTTTT. It is translated as CALLAGELFF.

The gene calls are TRBV5-4 and TRBJ1-5, with 10 bases fitting TRBD1. The CDR3 runs to 15 residues. The germline V gene has CDR1 SGHNT and CDR2 YYREEE (reference sequence). V gave up 4 bases and J gave up 2 bases; unmatched junction bases: 3. The CDR3 nucleotides read TGTGCCAGCAGCAGTGGGACAGGGGGCAATCAGCCCCAGCATTTT. This translates into CASSSGTGGNQPQHF.

The CDR3: CASSLGLAVGDTQYF. CDR3 in DNA: TGTGCCAGCAGCTTGGGACTAGCGGTGGGCGATACGCAGTATTTT. This chain joins TRBV5-5 and TRBJ2-3; TRBD2 matches at 9 bases. The CDR3 is 15 amino acids. V lost 0 bases, J lost 6 bases, and 5 bases stayed unmatched. The germline CDR1 and CDR2 sequences are SGHKS and YYEKEE (reference sequence).

This chain joins TRBV28 and TRBJ2-1; 8 positions match TRBD1. The CDR3 runs to 15 residues. The V gene end was trimmed by 6 bases and the J gene end by 6 bases; junction bases not matched to a gene: 10. Looked up from germline, CDR1 is MDHEN and CDR2 is SYDVKM. The chain's CDR3 is CASRPAGGRGNEQFF. The CDR3 DNA reads as TGTGCCAGCAGGCCCGCAGGGGGCCGGGGCAATGAGCAGTTCTTC.

The genes are TRBV19 and TRBJ1-3; 8 nucleotides match TRBD1. Germline V gene data show CDR1 as LNHDA and CDR2 as SQIVND (reference sequence). The CDR3 is made up of 15 amino acids. V was pared by 6 bases and J by 0 bases, with 4 bases of the junction left unmatched. The CDR3 coding sequence is TGTGCCAGTAGCCGGGACAGGTCCTCTGGAAACACCATATATTTT. This sequence encodes CASSRDRSSGNTIYF.

The chain has TRBV7-6 and TRBJ1-6; a weak D match, TRBD1 (6 bases). This CDR3 region has 19 residues. Per germline, CDR1 SGHVS and CDR2 FNYEAQ. V was clipped by 0 bases and J by 0 bases, with 15 bases between them. The DNA for the CDR3 is TGTGCCAGCAGCTTAGCCCCCCAGGGGAGTCACTCCTATAATTCACCCCTCCACTTT. Its translation: CASSLAPQGSHSYNSPLHF.

This clone came up once. The chain combines TRBV4-3 with TRBJ2-2, with D perhaps matching TRBD1 (5 bases). The germline CDR1 and CDR2 sequences are LGHNA and YSLEER. There are 16 residues in the CDR3. V lost 1 base, J lost 5 bases, and 14 bases lay in between. DNA of the CDR3: TGCGCCAGCAGCCAAGGGGATACAGGAGCAACCGGGGAGCTGTTTTTT. Encoded protein: CASSQGDTGATGELFF.

V is TRBV6-5 and J is TRBJ2-7; D call uncertain. The germline V and J ends were trimmed by 6 bases and 5 bases, with 8 bases remaining between them. In germline, CDR1 is MNHEY, CDR2 SVGAGI. The CDR3 consists of 11 residues. DNA for the CDR3: TGTGCCAGCAGCCAACTGGACGAGCAGTACTTC. Translated: CASSQLDEQYF.

CDR3 DNA sequence: TGTGCCAGCAGTGCTGACAGGGCCTACGAGCAGTACTTC. Encoded protein: CASSADRAYEQYF. The V and J genes are TRBV7-8 and TRBJ2-7; 7 nucleotides match TRBD1. J was trimmed by 2 bases and V by 6 bases; bases with no gene match: 4. Germline lookup yields CDR1 SGHVS and CDR2 FQNEAQ. The CDR3 has 13 amino acids.

The chain couples TRBV14 to TRBJ1-1; D not certain. Germline-derived CDR1 and CDR2 are SGHDN and FVKESK. V was shortened by 4 bases and J by 2 bases, with 14 bases between the two germline ends. The CDR3 sequence is 15 residues long. CDR3: CASSRPGLLNTEAFF. The DNA for the CDR3 is TGTGCCAGCAGCCGCCCCGGTCTCCTCAACACTGAAGCTTTCTTT.

The chain has TRBV7-9 and TRBJ2-7, with D perhaps matching TRBD1 (6 bases). Germline lookup yields CDR1 SEHNR and CDR2 FQNEAQ (reference sequence). Between the trimmed V and J ends, which lost 5 bases and 6 bases, there was a span of 11 bases. The CDR3 consists of 12 residues. CDR3 sequence reads: CASSEGGREQYF. CDR3 sequence (DNA): TGTGCCAGCAGCGAAGGGGGACGCGAGCAGTACTTC.

V usage is TRBV7-9 and J usage is TRBJ2-3; D unresolved. Germline lookup yields CDR1 SEHNR and CDR2 FQNEAQ (reference sequence). Trimming took 4 bases from V and 0 from J, leaving 5 bases between them. The CDR3 runs to 13 residues. The CDR3 protein is CASSSGSTDTQYF. In DNA form, the CDR3 reads TGTGCCAGCAGCTCCGGTAGCACAGATACGCAGTATTTT.

The chain joins TRBV18 to TRBJ1-1, with D tentatively TRBD1 (5 bases). Per the germline V gene, CDR1 is KGHSH and CDR2 is LQKENI. V gave up 0 bases and J gave up 1 base, with 9 bases separating them. The length of the CDR3 is 15 residues. The CDR3 nucleotides are TGTGCCAGCTCACCACCGTCGACAGAGAACACTGAAGCTTTCTTT. Residues: CASSPPSTENTEAFF. Full variable domain (remainder filled in from reference TRBV18 and TRBJ1-1): NAGVMQNPRHLVRRRGQEARLRCSPMKGHSHVYWYRQLPEEGLKFMVYLQKENIIDESGMPKERFSAEFPKEGPSILRIQQVVRGDSAAYFCASSPPSTENTEAFFGQGTRLTVV.

The rearrangement joins TRBV2 to TRBJ2-7; 9 bases match TRBD1. J lost 1 base, V lost 8 bases, and 9 bases had no gene match. Germline lookup yields CDR1 SNHLY and CDR2 FYNNEI. CDR3 length: 15 amino acids. The CDR3 DNA reads as TGTGCCAGCGCGACAGGGGGAGTTCTTTCCTACGAGCAGTACTTC. Protein sequence: CASATGGVLSYEQYF.

The CDR3 protein is CASSVGGRGTEAFF. CDR3 nucleotide sequence: TGTGCCAGCAGCGTAGGAGGCAGGGGCACTGAAGCTTTCTTT. This sequence joins TRBV9 and TRBJ1-1; maybe TRBD1 (6 bases). V lost 0 bases, J lost 4 bases, and 10 bases lay in between. The germline CDR1 and CDR2 sequences are SGDLS and YYNGEE. This CDR3 is 14 amino acids long.

V usage is TRBV28 and J usage is TRBJ1-2; D is perhaps TRBD1 (6 bases). The ends were cut back, 10 bases at V and 2 bases at J, with 17 bases in the middle. The CDR3 covers 14 residues. Germline V gene data show CDR1 as MDHEN and CDR2 as SYDVKM. CDR3 amino acids: CAILTGRENYGYTF. The CDR3 DNA reads as TGTGCCATCCTGACAGGTCGAGAGAACTATGGCTACACCTTC.

CDR3 nucleotides: TGTGCCAGCAGTTTATCGAGTATGAACACTGAAGCTTTCTTT. It translates to CASSLSSMNTEAFF. This chain links TRBV28 with TRBJ1-1; the D is unclear. Germline values: CDR1 MDHEN, CDR2 SYDVKM. CDR3 size: 14 residues. The ends were cut back, 1 base at V and 0 bases at J, with 6 bases in the middle.

The chain links TRBV6-1 to TRBJ1-2, with TRBD1 matching 8 bases. There are 15 residues in the CDR3. CDR1 is MNHNS and CDR2 is SASEGT in the germline V gene. Unmatched junction bases numbered 7, after V lost 3 bases and J lost 4 bases. CDR3 region: CASSEGPGGSYGYTF. The DNA of the CDR3 is TGTGCCAGCAGTGAGGGTCCAGGGGGCAGCTATGGCTACACCTTC.

This chain connects TRBV30 to TRBJ2-7, with TRBD1 matching over 10 bases. Unmatched junction bases numbered 7, after V lost 1 base and J lost 1 base. CDR3 length: 16 residues. Germline values: CDR1 GTSNPN, CDR2 SVGIG (reference sequence). For the CDR3, the DNA is TGTGCCTGGAGTGATCCGGGACAGGGGTTGTCCTACGAGCAGTACTTC. This codes for CAWSDPGQGLSYEQYF.

V usage is TRBV5-4 and J usage is TRBJ2-7, with 13 nucleotides matching TRBD2. Germline-derived CDR1 and CDR2 are SGHNT and YYREEE (reference sequence). Unmatched junction bases numbered 14, after V lost 2 bases and J lost 6 bases. CDR3 length: 18 residues. In nucleotides, the CDR3 is TGTGCCAGCAGCTTCAAAACTAGCGGGAGGGTAACGGCGGGCGAGCAGTACTTC. Its translation is CASSFKTSGRVTAGEQYF.

The rearrangement uses TRBV9 and TRBJ1-5; 7 bases match TRBD1. Germline trimming cut 4 bases from V and 5 bases from J; bases unmatched to any gene: 6. Germline assignment: CDR1 SGDLS and CDR2 YYNGEE. CDR3 size: 14 residues. CDR3 in amino acids: CASSSHRGDQPQHF. The CDR3 DNA follows: TGTGCCAGCAGCTCTCACAGGGGAGATCAGCCCCAGCATTTT.